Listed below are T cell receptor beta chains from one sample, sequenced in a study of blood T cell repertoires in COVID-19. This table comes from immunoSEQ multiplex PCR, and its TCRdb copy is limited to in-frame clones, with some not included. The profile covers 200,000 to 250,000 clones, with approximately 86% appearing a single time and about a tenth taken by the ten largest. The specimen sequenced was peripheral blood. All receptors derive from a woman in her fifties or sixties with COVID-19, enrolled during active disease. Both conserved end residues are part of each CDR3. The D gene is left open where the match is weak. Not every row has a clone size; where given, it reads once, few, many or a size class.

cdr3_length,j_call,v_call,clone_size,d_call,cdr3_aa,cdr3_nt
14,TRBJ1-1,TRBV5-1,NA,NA,CATLSGIGNTEAFF,TGCGCCACCCTGTCAGGGATTGGGAACACTGAAGCTTTCTTT
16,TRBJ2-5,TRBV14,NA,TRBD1,CASSRRTGGPQETQYF,TGTGCCAGCAGCCGGAGAACAGGGGGGCCCCAAGAGACCCAGTACTTC
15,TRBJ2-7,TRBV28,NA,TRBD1,CASSLSQGAAYEQYF,TGTGCCAGCAGTTTATCACAGGGGGCAGCCTACGAGCAGTACTTC
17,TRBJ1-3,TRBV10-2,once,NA,CASSEAGLTSSGNTIYF,TGCGCCAGCAGTGAGGCAGGACTAACAAGCTCTGGAAACACCATATATTTT
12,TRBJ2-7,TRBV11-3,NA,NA,CASTHGSYEQYF,TGTGCCAGCACCCACGGCTCCTACGAGCAGTACTTC
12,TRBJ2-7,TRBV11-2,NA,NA,CASSLWTDEQYF,TGTGCCAGCAGCTTGTGGACAGACGAGCAGTACTTC
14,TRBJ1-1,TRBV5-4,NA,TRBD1,CASSKGQGNTEAFF,TGTGCCAGCAGCAAAGGACAGGGGAACACTGAAGCTTTCTTT
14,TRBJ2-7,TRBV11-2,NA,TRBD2,CASSLVGGEYEQYF,TGTGCCAGCAGCTTAGTCGGGGGGGAGTACGAGCAGTACTTC
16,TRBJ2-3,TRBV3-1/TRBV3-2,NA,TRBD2,CASSRLAGGRTDTQYF,TGTGCCAGCAGCCGTCTAGCGGGGGGCCGCACAGATACGCAGTATTTT
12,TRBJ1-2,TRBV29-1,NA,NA,CSVLGQGYGYTF,TGCAGCGTTCTCGGGCAGGGATATGGCTACACCTTC
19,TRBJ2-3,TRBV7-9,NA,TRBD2,CASSLAIAASGGASDTQYF,TGTGCCAGCAGCTTAGCGATAGCCGCTAGCGGGGGGGCCTCAGATACGCAGTATTTT
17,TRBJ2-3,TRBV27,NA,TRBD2,CASSLRGFGGSTDTQYF,TGTGCCAGCAGTTTACGGGGCTTCGGGGGGAGCACAGATACGCAGTATTTT
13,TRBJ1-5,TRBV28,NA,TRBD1,CATLRDRDQPQHF,TGTGCCACGCTACGGGACAGGGATCAGCCCCAGCATTTT
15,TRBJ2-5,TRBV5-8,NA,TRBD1,CASSRRTGGVETQYF,TGTGCCAGCAGCCGGAGAACAGGGGGCGTCGAGACCCAGTACTTC
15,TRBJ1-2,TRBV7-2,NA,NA,CASSLGQGIYYGYTF,TGTGCCAGCAGCTTAGGGCAGGGGATCTACTATGGCTACACCTTC
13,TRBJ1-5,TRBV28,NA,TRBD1,CASFGTGSQPQHF,TGTGCCAGCTTTGGGACAGGGAGTCAGCCCCAGCATTTT
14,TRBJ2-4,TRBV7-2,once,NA,CASSLGGSKNIQYF,TGTGCCAGCAGCTTGGGCGGGTCCAAAAACATTCAGTACTTC
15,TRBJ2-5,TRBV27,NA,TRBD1,CASSLTGAGQETQYF,TGTGCCAGCAGTTTGACAGGGGCGGGTCAAGAGACCCAGTACTTC
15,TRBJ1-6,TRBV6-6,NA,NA,CASRSQEAYNSPLHF,TGTGCCAGCAGGTCCCAGGAGGCCTATAATTCACCCCTCCACTTT
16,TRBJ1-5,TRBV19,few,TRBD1,CASRPRQGVSNQPQHF,TGTGCCAGTAGACCACGACAGGGGGTTAGCAATCAGCCCCAGCATTTT
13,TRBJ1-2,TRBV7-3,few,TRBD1,CASSSTGVYGYTF,TGTGCCAGCAGCTCCACAGGGGTATACGGCTACACCTTC
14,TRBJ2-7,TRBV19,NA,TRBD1,CATQPTGGIYEQYF,TGTGCCACCCAACCGACAGGGGGTATCTACGAGCAGTACTTC
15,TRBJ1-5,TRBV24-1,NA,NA,CATSDPTRENQPQHF,TGTGCCACCAGTGATCCCACTAGAGAGAATCAGCCCCAGCATTTT
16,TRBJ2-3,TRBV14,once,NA,CASSQETAVRTDTQYF,TGTGCCAGCAGCCAAGAAACAGCCGTTCGCACAGATACGCAGTATTTT
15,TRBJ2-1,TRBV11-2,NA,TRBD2,CASSSPGLGLNEQFF,TGTGCCAGCAGCTCCCCGGGACTAGGCCTTAATGAGCAGTTCTTC
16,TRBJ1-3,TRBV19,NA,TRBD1,CASSPDRDNSGNTIYF,TGTGCCAGTAGTCCAGACAGGGACAACTCTGGAAACACCATATATTTT